This TCR beta chain emerged from a study of blood T cell repertoires in COVID-19. About the research overall: Sites across the United States, Italy and Spain contributed samples from acute and convalescent COVID-19. In each case, the material was cDNA or gDNA derived from T cells, B-cell-depleted T cells, or PBMCs.

In the authors' methods: Researchers report that nucleated cell counts were estimated from reference gene primer amplification. Libraries were prepared by immunoSEQ multiplex PCR; TCRdb keeps only in-frame clonotypes and omits some of them. V and J calls and clone size are those listed in that table; D and trimming were worked out from the DNA. This sample has fewer than 250,000 clones, with roughly 83% found just once. V shed 6 bases and J shed 1 base, with 13 bases lying between them. The CDR3 totals 15 residues. The germline gives CDR1 MDHEN, CDR2 SYDVKM. The genes are TRBV28 and TRBJ1-5, with D possibly TRBD1 on 6 matching bases. The sequenced sample was peripheral blood. The TCR comes from a woman in her forties or fifties with acute or convalescent COVID-19. The CDR3 sequence is CASRGTSASNQPQHF. DNA for the CDR3: TGTGCCAGCAGGGGGACATCTGCGAGCAATCAGCCCCAGCATTTT.